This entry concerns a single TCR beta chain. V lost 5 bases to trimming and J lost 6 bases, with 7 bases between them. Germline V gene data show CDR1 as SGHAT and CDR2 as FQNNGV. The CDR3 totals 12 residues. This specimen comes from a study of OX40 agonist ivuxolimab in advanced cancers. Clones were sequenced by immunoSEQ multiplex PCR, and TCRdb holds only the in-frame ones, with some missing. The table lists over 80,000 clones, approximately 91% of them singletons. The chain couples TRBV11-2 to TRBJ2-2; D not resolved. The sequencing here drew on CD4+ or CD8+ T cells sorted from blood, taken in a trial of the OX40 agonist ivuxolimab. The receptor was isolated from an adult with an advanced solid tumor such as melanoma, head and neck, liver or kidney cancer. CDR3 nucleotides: TGTGCCAGCAGCCCTGTATCCGGGGAGCTGTTTTTT. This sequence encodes CASSPVSGELFF.